Listed below are T cell receptor beta chains from one sample, sequenced in a study of beta chain features in type 1 diabetes. Some clones are missing from TCRdb's copy, which holds only in-frame ones; the method was immunoSEQ multiplex PCR. The sample lists hundreds of thousands of clones, 13% to 15% occurring once. Material: naive CD4+ T cells from blood. Source of these receptors: a woman in her thirties or forties in good health. Both conserved end residues are part of each CDR3. Some rows mark clone size as missing; the rest say once, few, many or name a class of expanded clone.

>few|TRBV7-2
CASSLMGQNTDTQYF
>.|TRBV25-1
CATRGVTDTQYF
>few|TRBV7-2
CASSRARGQYNEQFF
>.|TRBV6-6
CASRPSTGSNQPQHF
>.|TRBV14
CASSQLGLAGYEQYF
>.|TRBV10-3
CAIMGQGNTEAFF
>.|TRBV19
CASSMGGTGGRYEQYF
>.|TRBV6-6
CASTSRGGNEQFF
>few|TRBV10-3
CAITMTGREQYF
>.|TRBV4-1
CASSQDTPGQGASNEQFF
>.|TRBV12-5
CASGSTGWGNQPQHF
>.|TRBV7-2
CASSQQETQYF
>.|TRBV9
CASSVEGNSVYGYTF
>few|TRBV12-5
CASGLVRWEQYF
>.|TRBV15
CATSRDGWQGRDQPQHF
>.|TRBV6-4
CASSDRGGTDTQYF
>.|TRBV7-9
CASSLVLRQGSYEQYF
>.|TRBV5-4
CASSLWAGGHVRIETQYF
>few|TRBV29-1
CSVEATGTEAFF
>few|TRBV18
CASSPLGGGNQETQYF
>few|TRBV11-2
CASSLNSAKETQYF
>few|TRBV10-3
CAISDSAKNIQYF
>few|TRBV9
CASSVIAGENNEQFF
>few|TRBV10-3
CAISPWDRAGYTF
>.|TRBV5-1
CASSLLSGSVGPKNIQYF
>few|TRBV5-1
CASNPAGSGSYNEQFF
>.|TRBV15
CATSARLAGWQETQYF
>few|TRBV14
CASSQTSGGLYGYTF
>.|TRBV4-1
CASSQRTATYNEQFF
>.|TRBV18
CASSTTEGSGEQYF
>few|TRBV5-1
CASSEPGLAGGRKYF